This TCR beta chain comes out of a study of blood T cell repertoires in COVID-19. Measured with immunoSEQ multiplex PCR; TCRdb has only the in-frame clones, and not every one. The data hold 150,000 or so clones, with roughly 87% observed a single time. J lost 0 bases, V lost 0 bases, and 12 bases had no gene match. The CDR3 is made up of 20 amino acids. Germline assignment: CDR1 SGHRS and CDR2 YFSETQ. The cohort comprised adults aged roughly 18 to 100 years residing in 20 to 30 US areas. Exposed enrollees encountered a COVID-19 case at some point within 2 weeks before study entry. The chain recombines TRBV5-1 with TRBJ1-5, with 10 bases matching TRBD1. What was sequenced was PBMCs or T cells enriched from blood (not recorded which). The sequence derives from a woman aged 40 to 55 who had been exposed to COVID-19. CDR3 DNA sequence: TGCGCCAGCAGCTTGGCCTTCCTTCTGGGACAGGGGTATAGCAATCAGCCCCAGCATTTT. This sequence encodes CASSLAFLLGQGYSNQPQHF.